This TCR beta chain was sequenced during a study of blood T cell repertoires in COVID-19. Study at large: The United States, Italy and Spain provided the acute and convalescent COVID-19 samples. T cells, B-cell-depleted T cells, or PBMCs supplied cDNA or gDNA.

Original methodology: Amplification of reference gene primers was used by the study to estimate nucleated cell counts. Some clones are missing from TCRdb's copy, which holds only in-frame ones; the method was immunoSEQ multiplex PCR. V, J and clone size are taken as reported in that table, and D and trimming were inferred from the DNA itself. The data show roughly 260,000 clones, 75% to 90% seen once. Source material: peripheral blood. The receptor was derived from a woman between 40 and 55 years old with acute or convalescent COVID-19.

CDR3 loop: CASSLDSGGPTGTQYF. CDR3 in DNA: TGTGCCAGCAGCTTAGATAGCGGGGGACCCACGGGTACGCAGTATTTT. V usage is TRBV7-2 and J usage is TRBJ2-3; the match to TRBD2 covers 9 bases. Germline trimming cut 1 base from V and 8 bases from J; bases unmatched to any gene: 10. This CDR3 spans 16 amino acids. Germline CDR1 SGHTA, CDR2 FQGNSA.